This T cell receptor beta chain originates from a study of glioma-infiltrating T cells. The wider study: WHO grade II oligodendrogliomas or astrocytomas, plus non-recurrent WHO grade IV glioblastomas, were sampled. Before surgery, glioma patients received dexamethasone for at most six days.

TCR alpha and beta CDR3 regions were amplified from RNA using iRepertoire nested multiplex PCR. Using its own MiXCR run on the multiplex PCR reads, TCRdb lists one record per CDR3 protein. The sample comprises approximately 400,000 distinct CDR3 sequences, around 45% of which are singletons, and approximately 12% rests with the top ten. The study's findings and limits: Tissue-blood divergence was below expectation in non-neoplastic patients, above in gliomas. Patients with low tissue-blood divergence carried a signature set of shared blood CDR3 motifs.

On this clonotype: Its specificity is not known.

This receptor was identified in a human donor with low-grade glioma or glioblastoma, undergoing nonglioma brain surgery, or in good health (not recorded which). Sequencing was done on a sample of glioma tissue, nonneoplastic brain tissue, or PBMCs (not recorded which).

The CDR3 DNA reads as TGCAGCGTTGTCTCGATTATATCGAACACTGAAGCTTTCTTT. Protein sequence: CSVVSIISNTEAFF. This sequence joins TRBV29-1 and TRBJ1-1; D unclear. This CDR3 is 14 amino acids long. V gave up 4 bases and J gave up 1 base, with 13 bases separating them. The germline CDR1 and CDR2 sequences are SQVTM and ANQGSEA.